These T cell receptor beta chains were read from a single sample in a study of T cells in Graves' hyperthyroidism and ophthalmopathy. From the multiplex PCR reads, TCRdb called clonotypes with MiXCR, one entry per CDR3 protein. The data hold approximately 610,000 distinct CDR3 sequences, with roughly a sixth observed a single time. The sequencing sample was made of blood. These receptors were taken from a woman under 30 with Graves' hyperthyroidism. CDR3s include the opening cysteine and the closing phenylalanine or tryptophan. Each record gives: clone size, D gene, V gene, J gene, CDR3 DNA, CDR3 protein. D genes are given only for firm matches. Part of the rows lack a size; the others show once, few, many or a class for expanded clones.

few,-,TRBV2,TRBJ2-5,TGTGCCAGCGACAGCAGGGCAGAAAAACGCACAGCGGCCCAGTACTTC,CASDSRAEKRTAAQYF
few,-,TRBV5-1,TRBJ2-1,TGCGCCAGCAGCTTGGTTGTAGACAATGAGCAGTTCTTC,CASSLVVDNEQFF
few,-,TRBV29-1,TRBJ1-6,TGCAGCGTTGCGGACAGCCCCTCTTCACCCCTCCACTTT,CSVADSPSSPLHF
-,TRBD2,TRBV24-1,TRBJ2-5,TGTGCCACCAGTGATTACGGACTAGCGGGGGGCCAAGAGACCCAGTACTTC,CATSDYGLAGGQETQYF
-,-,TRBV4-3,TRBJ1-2,TGCGCCAGCAGCCAAGGGTTCGGGGAAAAGGCCTATGGCTACACCTTC,CASSQGFGEKAYGYTF
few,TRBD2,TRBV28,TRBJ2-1,TGTGCCAGCAGTCTAGCGGGAGTAGGGGATGAGCAGTTCTTC,CASSLAGVGDEQFF
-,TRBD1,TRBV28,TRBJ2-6,TGTGCCAGCAGTATCCGGGACAGGGTCCGGTCTGGGGCCAACGTCCTGACTTTC,CASSIRDRVRSGANVLTF
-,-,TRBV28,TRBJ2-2,TGTGCCACCCGTCCCACCGGGGAGCTGTTTTTT,CATRPTGELFF
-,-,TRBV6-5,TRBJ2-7,TGTGTCAGCAGTTACATAGGGGGATACGAGCAGTACTTC,CVSSYIGGYEQYF
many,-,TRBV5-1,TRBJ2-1,TGCGCCAGCAGCGAGCAGGACGGAGGGGTCGATGAGCAGTTCTTC,CASSEQDGGVDEQFF
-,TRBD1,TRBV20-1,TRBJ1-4,TGCAGTGCTATTTTTATGAGGACAGGGACTGAAAAACTGTTTTTT,CSAIFMRTGTEKLFF
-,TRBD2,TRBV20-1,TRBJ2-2,TGCAGAGTGGAGCGCAGCGGGGGTGGGGCGAACACCGGGGAGCTGTTTTTT,CRVERSGGGANTGELFF
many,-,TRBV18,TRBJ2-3,TGTGCCAGCTCACCACCGATCACGGGACCCCATACGCAGTATTTT,CASSPPITGPHTQYF
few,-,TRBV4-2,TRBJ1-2,TGTGCCAGCAGCCAAGATCCCCCCGGGACCTATGGCTACACCTTC,CASSQDPPGTYGYTF
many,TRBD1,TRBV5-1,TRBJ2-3,TGCGCCAGCAGTAGACACAGGGGGAACCCAGTTGGCACAGATACGCAGTATTTT,CASSRHRGNPVGTDTQYF
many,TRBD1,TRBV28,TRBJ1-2,TGTGCCAGCAGTTCCGGACAGGCTAACTATGGCTACACCTTC,CASSSGQANYGYTF
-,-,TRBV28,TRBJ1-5,TGTGCCAGCAGCCCCGGCTGGGCGGGCAATCAGCCCCAGCATTTT,CASSPGWAGNQPQHF
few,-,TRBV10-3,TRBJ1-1,TGTGCCATCAGTGCGGATCAGGGATATACTGAAGCTTTCTTT,CAISADQGYTEAFF
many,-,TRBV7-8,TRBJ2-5,TGTGCCAGCAGCTACGGGACGGATCAAGAGACCCAGTACTTC,CASSYGTDQETQYF
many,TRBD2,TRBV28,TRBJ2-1,TGTGCCAGCAGTCCGCGGACTAGCGGGAGGGGAGGGAATGAGCAGTTCTTC,CASSPRTSGRGGNEQFF
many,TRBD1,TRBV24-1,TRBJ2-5,TGTGCCACCAGTGATTCGGGGACAGCCCTATTGGGGACCCAGTACTTC,CATSDSGTALLGTQYF
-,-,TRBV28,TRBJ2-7,TGTGCCAGCACCCCCGGCGGGATAATCTACGAGCAGTACTTC,CASTPGGIIYEQYF
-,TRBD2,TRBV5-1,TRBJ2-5,TGCGCCAGCAGTACAATAGCGGGACACCAAGAGACCCAGTACTTC,CASSTIAGHQETQYF
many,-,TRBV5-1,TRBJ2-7,TGCGCCAGCAGCTTGGCTTCAGAACGGTACGAGCAGTACTTC,CASSLASERYEQYF
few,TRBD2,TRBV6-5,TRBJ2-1,TGTGCCAGCAGTTCCCTTAGCGGGAGAGGCTACAATGGGCAGTTCTTC,CASSSLSGRGYNGQFF
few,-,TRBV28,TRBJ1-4,TGTGCCAGCAGTTCCAGGGTCCTACGTGAAAAACTGTTTTTT,CASSSRVLREKLFF
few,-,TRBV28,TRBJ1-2,TGTGCCAGCAGACTCTCTAGGCCTAACTATGGCTACACCTTC,CASRLSRPNYGYTF
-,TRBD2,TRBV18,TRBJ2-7,TGTGCCAGCTCCCCAGCGGGGCCCTCGCCCGAGCAGTACTTC,CASSPAGPSPEQYF
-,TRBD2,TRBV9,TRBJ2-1,TGTGCCAGCAGCGTGGAACTAGCGGGGGGGCCTTGGGATGAGCAGTTCTTC,CASSVELAGGPWDEQFF
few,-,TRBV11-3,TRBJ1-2,TGTGCCAGCAGCTTAGCCGGGGGAAATGGCTACACCTTC,CASSLAGGNGYTF
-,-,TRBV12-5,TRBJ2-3,TGTGCTAGTGGTTTGGTACTGGCAGATACGCAGTATTTT,CASGLVLADTQYF
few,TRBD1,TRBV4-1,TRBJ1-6,TGCGCCAGCAGCCAAGGTACGACCGGACAGGGAATAACACCCCTCCACTTT,CASSQGTTGQGITPLHF
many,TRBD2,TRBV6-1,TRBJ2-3,TGTGCCAGCAGTGTTAGCGGGAACACAGATACGCAGTATTTT,CASSVSGNTDTQYF
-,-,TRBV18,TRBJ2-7,TGTGCCAGCTCACCACGGACCGGGCGGAATTACGAGCAGTACTTC,CASSPRTGRNYEQYF
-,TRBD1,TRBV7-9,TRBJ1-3,TGTGCCAGCAGCTTAGTGGGACAGGGAAACACCATATATTTT,CASSLVGQGNTIYF
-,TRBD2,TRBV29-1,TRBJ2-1,TGCAGCGTTGAAAAAGCGGGAGGGCCGAGGGGTGAGCAGTTCTTC,CSVEKAGGPRGEQFF
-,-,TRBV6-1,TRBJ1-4,-,CASILGQGREKLFF
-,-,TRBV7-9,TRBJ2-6,TGTGCCAGCAGCTTTTGGGGGCGGCGAATCTCTGGGGCCAACGTCCTGACTTTC,CASSFWGRRISGANVLTF
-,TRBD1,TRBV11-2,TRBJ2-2,TGTGCCAGCAGCTTAGTGTTGGGACAGGGGAGGTCGGCTGGGGAGCTGTTTTTT,CASSLVLGQGRSAGELFF
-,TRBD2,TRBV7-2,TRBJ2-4,TGTGCCAGCAGCTTAGCTAGCGGGGGGTTAGCCAAAAACATTCAGTACTTC,CASSLASGGLAKNIQYF
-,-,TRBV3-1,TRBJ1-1,TGTGCCAGCAGCCCCCGGGGAGGGAGGGTCACTGAAGCTTTCTTT,CASSPRGGRVTEAFF
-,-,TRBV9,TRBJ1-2,TGTGCCAGCAGCGTTGGGACGGCCTATGGCTACACCTTC,CASSVGTAYGYTF
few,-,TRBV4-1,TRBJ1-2,TGCGCCAGCAGCCAGCCTCTAAGTAGGGATCGAGGCTACACCTTC,CASSQPLSRDRGYTF
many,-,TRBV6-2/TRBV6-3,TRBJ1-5,TGTGCCAGCAGTTACCGACCGGGCGGCAATCAGCCCCAGCATTTT,CASSYRPGGNQPQHF
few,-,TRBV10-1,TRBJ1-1,TGCGCCAGCACTCGGGCCCGCCGGGACACTGAAGCTTTCTTT,CASTRARRDTEAFF
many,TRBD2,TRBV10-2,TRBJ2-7,TGCGCCAGCAGAGCCGGGACTAGCGGGGTCGACGAGCAGTACTTC,CASRAGTSGVDEQYF
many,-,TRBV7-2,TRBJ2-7,TGTGCCAGCAGCCGGGAACTATACGAGCAGTACTTC,CASSRELYEQYF
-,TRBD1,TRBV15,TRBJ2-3,TGTGCCACCAGAAGGGACAGGTTTTCCCGCACAGATACGCAGTATTTT,CATRRDRFSRTDTQYF
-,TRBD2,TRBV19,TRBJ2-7,TGTGCCAGTAGTATCATTGGGGGACTAGCGGACTCCTACGAGCAGTACTTC,CASSIIGGLADSYEQYF
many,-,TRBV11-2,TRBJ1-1,TGTGCCAGCAGCTTAGGAACAGCTTTCTTT,CASSLGTAFF
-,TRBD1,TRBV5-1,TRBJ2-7,TGCGCCAGCAGCCCCGGGACAGGGGGGGCTAACTACGAGCAGTACTTC,CASSPGTGGANYEQYF
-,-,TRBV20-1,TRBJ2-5,TGCAGTGCTAGTCTACTATCAGAGACCCAGTACTTC,CSASLLSETQYF